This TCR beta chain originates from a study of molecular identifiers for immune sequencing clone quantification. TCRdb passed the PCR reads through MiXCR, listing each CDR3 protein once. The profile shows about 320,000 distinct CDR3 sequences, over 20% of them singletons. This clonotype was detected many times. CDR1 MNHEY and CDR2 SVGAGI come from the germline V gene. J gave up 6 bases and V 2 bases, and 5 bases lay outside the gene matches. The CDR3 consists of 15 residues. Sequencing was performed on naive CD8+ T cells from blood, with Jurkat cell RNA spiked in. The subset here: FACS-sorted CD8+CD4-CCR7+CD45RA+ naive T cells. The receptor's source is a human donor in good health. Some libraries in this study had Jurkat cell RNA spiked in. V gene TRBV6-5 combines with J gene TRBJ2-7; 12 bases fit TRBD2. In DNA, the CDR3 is TGTGCCAGCAGTTACCTAGCGGGAGGGTTGGTCGAGCAGTACTTC. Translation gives CASSYLAGGLVEQYF.